The 27 T cell receptor beta chains in this list originate from one sample, sequenced in a study of T cell responses to AZD1222 COVID-19 vaccine (dated by TCRdb to the early 2020s). The meaning of the sample's time point label: about 28 days (+/-7) after the second vaccine dose. The treatment or condition label on this specimen signifies: meningococcal conjugate vaccine given as trial control. To prepare the library, the immunoSEQ multiplex PCR assay was applied. Here the immuneACCESS table is served through TCRdb, limited to in-frame sequences with V and J called. Missing clones are a known gap in these copies; in checked studies unresolved V genes cover under half, and the rest lacks a known reason. Across this sample there are around 210,000 clones, with roughly 94% seen only once. The top ten clonotypes cover over 1.5% of the sample. The input for sequencing was peripheral blood, taken 28 days after the second dose of the MenACWY control vaccine. The source is an adult who received the MenACWY meningococcal vaccine as a control.

This rearrangement joins TRBV5-6 to TRBJ2-1; D is uncertain. Germline values: CDR1 SGHDT, CDR2 YYEEEE. V lost 4 bases, J lost 4 bases, and 12 bases lay in between. The CDR3 is 14 residues long. The CDR3: CASSDWAVYNEQFF. The CDR3 region has the DNA TGTGCCAGCAGCGATTGGGCTGTATACAATGAGCAGTTCTTC.

This chain links TRBV2 with TRBJ2-3; 12 nucleotides line up with TRBD2. Germline V gene data show CDR1 as SNHLY and CDR2 as FYNNEI. This CDR3 region has 18 residues. The V segment lost 3 bases and the J segment 1 base; nucleotides outside the gene matches: 8. This CDR3 reads CASSDGLAGGFGTDTQYF. In DNA form, the CDR3 reads TGTGCCAGCAGTGATGGCCTAGCGGGAGGGTTTGGCACAGATACGCAGTATTTT.

This chain joins TRBV7-9 and TRBJ2-7; possible D gene TRBD1, 5 bases. The length of the CDR3 is 13 residues. Per the germline V gene, CDR1 is SEHNR and CDR2 is FQNEAQ (reference sequence). Trimming stripped 2 bases from V and 2 bases from J, with 7 bases between. In nucleotides, the CDR3 is TGTGCCAGCAGCTTACAGGGCGCCTACGAGCAGTACTTC. As protein: CASSLQGAYEQYF.

V gene TRBV30 combines with J gene TRBJ2-1; D gene uncertain. CDR1 GTSNPN and CDR2 SVGIG come from the germline V gene (reference sequence). This CDR3 is 10 amino acids long. Trimming shortened V by 5 bases and J by 8 bases, and 7 bases separated the two germline ends. CDR3 coding DNA: TGTGCCTGGGAAGGACATGAGCAGTTCTTC. Its translation: CAWEGHEQFF. Variable domain in full (rest from reference TRBV30 and TRBJ2-1): SQTIHQWPATLVQPVGSPLSLECTVEGTSNPNLYWYRQAAGRGLQLLFYSVGIGQISSEVPQNLSASRPQDRQFILSSKKLLLSDSGFYLCAWEGHEQFFGPGTRLTVL.

This chain connects TRBV7-6 to TRBJ2-1; D may match TRBD1 or TRBD2 (5 bases each). Deletions cut 5 bases from V and 11 bases from J, with 22 bases between. Germline V gene sequence: CDR1 SGHVS, CDR2 FNYEAQ. The CDR3 length is 15 residues. CDR3 bases: TGTGCCAGCAGCCGACCCGGGGACCTCCAGGATAAGCAGTTCTTC. Translation: CASSRPGDLQDKQFF.

This clone was recorded only once. This chain joins TRBV2 and TRBJ1-4; D is ambiguous. Germline V gene data show CDR1 as SNHLY and CDR2 as FYNNEI. The CDR3 contains 15 residues. V dropped 5 bases and J dropped 4 bases, with 14 bases sitting between them. The CDR3 here is CASSPATGYNEKLFF. The CDR3 DNA follows: TGTGCCAGCAGTCCTGCTACGGGTTATAATGAAAAACTGTTTTTT. Using reference TRBV2 and TRBJ1-4 for the parts outside the CDR3, the full variable domain is EPEVTQTPSHQVTQMGQEVILRCVPISNHLYFYWYRQILGQKVEFLVSFYNNEISEKSEIFDDQFSVERPDGSNFTLKIRSTKLEDSAMYFCASSPATGYNEKLFFGSGTQLSVL.

The CDR3 region is CASSFGQEEKLFF. CDR3 nucleotides: TGTGCCAGCAGTTTCGGGCAGGAGGAAAAACTGTTTTTT. The chain couples TRBV6-5 to TRBJ1-4, with D hard to call. The CDR3 loop spans 13 amino acids. Germline lookup yields CDR1 MNHEY and CDR2 SVGAGI. V shed 4 bases and J shed 8 bases, with 11 bases lying between them.

This chain joins TRBV5-1 and TRBJ1-5, with D uncertain. Trimming stripped 0 bases from V and 6 bases from J, with 13 bases between. The CDR3 has 15 residues. Germline CDR1 is SGHRS and CDR2 is YFSETQ. CDR3 coding DNA: TGCGCCAGCAGCTTGGCCCCCGGACCCCTTCAGCCCCAGCATTTT. Translating it yields CASSLAPGPLQPQHF.

This sequence joins TRBV2 and TRBJ1-1; no firm D call. Germline V gene data show CDR1 as SNHLY and CDR2 as FYNNEI. The CDR3 spans 13 residues. V lost 4 bases and J lost 1, with 7 bases in between. The CDR3 nucleotides read TGTGCCAGCAGTGCCGCGGGGAACACTGAAGCTTTCTTT. Its translation: CASSAAGNTEAFF.

The chain joins TRBV5-1 to TRBJ1-1; 9 bases match TRBD1. CDR1 SGHRS and CDR2 YFSETQ come from the germline V gene. The ends lost 0 bases at V and 4 bases at J; junction bases unmatched: 7. This CDR3 is built from 16 residues. Here the CDR3 DNA reads TGCGCCAGCAGCTTGGGGGGACAGGGCCGGGGCACTGAAGCTTTCTTT. Amino acids: CASSLGGQGRGTEAFF.

This clone was picked up one time. The V gene is TRBV7-8, the J gene TRBJ2-3; 7 positions agree with TRBD2. The CDR3 covers 15 residues. The J segment lost 0 bases and the V segment lost 3 bases, leaving 3 bases of the junction unmatched. CDR1 and CDR2 (germline): SGHVS, FQNEAQ. The CDR3 DNA sequence: TGTGCCAGCAGCTTCAGCGGGGCTAGCACAGATACGCAGTATTTT. Translated, it gives CASSFSGASTDTQYF.

The chain uses TRBV6-5 and TRBJ2-3; 9 nucleotides agree with TRBD1. With 8 bases clipped from V and 2 bases from J, the junction kept 2 bases outside the gene matches. The CDR3 totals 13 residues. Germline V gene sequence: CDR1 MNHEY, CDR2 SVGAGI. The CDR3 loop reads CASGTGNTDTQYF. CDR3 nucleotides: TGTGCCAGCGGGACAGGGAACACAGATACGCAGTATTTT.

This rearrangement joins TRBV4-2 to TRBJ2-7; TRBD2 agrees at 9 bases. Germline V gene lookup returns CDR1 LGHNA and CDR2 YNFKEQ. This CDR3 has 19 amino acids. The V and J ends lost 4 bases and 0 bases, in that order; junction bases with no gene match: 16. CDR3 DNA sequence: TGTGCCAGCAGCCCTGGGGCCGAAGCGGGGGGCCCTGCCTCCTACGAGCAGTACTTC. Encoded protein: CASSPGAEAGGPASYEQYF.

The chain carries TRBV18 and TRBJ2-1; D ambiguous. The germline V gene encodes CDR1 KGHSH and CDR2 LQKENI. The CDR3 extends over 15 amino acids. With 0 bases removed from V and 6 bases from J, the gap between germline ends came to 12 bases. The CDR3 region is CASSPPAQNGNEQFF. DNA of the CDR3: TGTGCCAGCTCACCACCGGCCCAAAATGGCAATGAGCAGTTCTTC.

This chain joins TRBV27 and TRBJ1-2; 7 bases match TRBD1. V shed 5 bases and J 3 bases; nucleotides not matched to a gene: 3. The CDR3 contains 13 residues. Per the germline V gene, CDR1 is MNHEY and CDR2 is SMNVEV (reference sequence). CDR3 DNA sequence: TGTGCCAGCAGTCTCAGGGGGGACTATGGCTACACCTTC. Translated: CASSLRGDYGYTF.

The chain uses TRBV9 and TRBJ2-1; D is possibly TRBD2 (6 bases). The CDR3 runs to 18 residues. Germline V gives CDR1 SGDLS, CDR2 YYNGEE. Trimming left V 4 bases short and J 4 bases short, with 24 bases between. CDR3 amino acids: CASSLPNQGSSGYNEQFF. CDR3 nucleotide sequence: TGTGCCAGCAGCCTCCCCAACCAGGGCAGCAGCGGGTACAATGAGCAGTTCTTC. The full variable domain, with the rest looked up from reference TRBV9 and TRBJ2-1, is DSGVTQTPKHLITATGQRVTLRCSPRSGDLSVYWYQQSLDQGLQFLIQYYNGEERAKGNILERFSAQQFPDLHSELNLSSLELGDSALYFCASSLPNQGSSGYNEQFFGPGTRLTVL.

The chain is built from TRBV28 and TRBJ2-7; D unclear. The V gene's germline CDR1 is MDHEN and CDR2 SYDVKM. CDR3 length equals 10 residues. Deletions cut 6 bases from V and 7 bases from J, with 7 bases between. CDR3 sequence reads: CASSRIEQYF. CDR3 nucleotide sequence: TGTGCCAGCAGCCGTATTGAGCAGTACTTC.

With respect to this clone: The limits of the CDR3 on the DNA are not certain, so only TCRdb's listed CDR3 is given. This chain uses TRBV6-5 with TRBJ2-5; no DNA check was done on the table's D call, TRBD1. Germline CDR1 reads MNHEY; CDR2 reads SVGAGI. The CDR3 is made up of 13 amino acids, end residues included. Here the CDR3 reads CASSPRVGQGTYF.

The chain links TRBV19 to TRBJ1-2; 9 bases are a match to TRBD1. This CDR3 comprises 16 residues. The germline V gene encodes CDR1 LNHDA and CDR2 SQIVND (reference sequence). J was trimmed by 3 bases and V by 5 bases; bases with no gene match: 10. The CDR3: CASSPDRTGAYYGYTF. CDR3 in DNA: TGTGCCAGTAGTCCAGACCGGACAGGGGCGTACTATGGCTACACCTTC.

The chain combines TRBV19 with TRBJ1-5; maybe TRBD1 (6 bases). The germline V gene has CDR1 LNHDA and CDR2 SQIVND (reference sequence). The CDR3 is 15 residues long. Trimming pared 7 bases from V and 3 bases from J, leaving 16 bases between. CDR3 sequence: CASKSQDSYNQPQHF. CDR3 coding DNA: TGTGCCAGTAAGTCTCAGGACAGTTACAATCAGCCCCAGCATTTT.

V is TRBV9 and J is TRBJ1-4, with 9 bases lining up with TRBD1. The CDR3 runs 16 residues. Germline CDR1 is SGDLS and CDR2 is YYNGEE. The V and J ends lost 3 bases and 7 bases, in that order; junction bases with no gene match: 10. CDR3 in amino acids: CASSEGVQGAAEKLFF. The CDR3 DNA sequence: TGTGCCAGCAGCGAGGGCGTACAGGGGGCAGCTGAAAAACTGTTTTTT.

CDR3 region: CASSLEVGQTNEKLFF. For the CDR3, the DNA is TGTGCCAGCAGCTTAGAGGTCGGACAGACGAATGAAAAACTGTTTTTT. The genes are TRBV7-6 and TRBJ1-4; D possibly corresponds to TRBD1 (6 bases). CDR1 and CDR2 (germline): SGHVS, FNYEAQ. The CDR3 contains 16 residues. V was shortened by 1 base and J by 5 bases, with 14 bases between the two germline ends.

The chain has TRBV5-1 and TRBJ1-1, with D tentatively TRBD1 (6 bases). The CDR3 has 12 amino acids. Germline V CDR1 and CDR2: SGHRS, YFSETQ. V was shortened by 5 bases and J by 6 bases, with 11 bases between the two germline ends. CDR3 nucleotides: TGCGCCAGCAGAATGGGACAAGCTGAAGCTTTCTTT. Its translation: CASRMGQAEAFF.

The chain uses TRBV29-1 and TRBJ1-5; maybe TRBD1 (6 bases). Per the germline V gene, CDR1 is SQVTM and CDR2 is ANQGSEA. The CDR3 spans 14 residues. Deletions cut 6 bases from V and 4 bases from J, with 16 bases between. The CDR3 sequence: CSVLQGYGNQPQHF. In DNA form, the CDR3 reads TGCAGCGTCCTACAGGGTTACGGGAATCAGCCCCAGCATTTT.

The J gene is TRBJ1-5, the V gene TRBV7-9, with no clear D. Germline CDR1 SEHNR, CDR2 FQNEAQ (reference sequence). This CDR3 comprises 14 residues. Trimming stripped 4 bases from V and 5 bases from J, with 12 bases between. The DNA for the CDR3 is TGTGCCAGCAGCTCGGACTATACGCATCAGCCCCAGCATTTT. Translated: CASSSDYTHQPQHF.

A single count supports this clone. The V call is TRBV30, the J call TRBJ1-1, with D possibly matching TRBD1 (5 bases). Germline loops: CDR1 GTSNPN, CDR2 SVGIG (reference sequence). The CDR3 has 16 amino acids. V lost 0 bases and J 1 base, leaving 15 bases between the germline ends. This CDR3 reads CAWSVGRGGRNTEAFF. CDR3 DNA sequence: TGTGCCTGGAGTGTAGGGAGGGGTGGGAGGAACACTGAAGCTTTCTTT.

V usage is TRBV2 and J usage is TRBJ2-6; TRBD1 might be the D (6 bases). Trimming pared 8 bases from V and 2 bases from J, leaving 16 bases between. The germline V gene has CDR1 SNHLY and CDR2 FYNNEI. The length of the CDR3 is 16 residues. The CDR3 nucleotides are TGTGCCAGCGGAACTCAGGGGATCGCTGGGGCCAACGTCCTGACTTTC. Translated: CASGTQGIAGANVLTF. Drawing the rest from reference TRBV2 and TRBJ2-6, the complete variable domain is EPEVTQTPSHQVTQMGQEVILRCVPISNHLYFYWYRQILGQKVEFLVSFYNNEISEKSEIFDDQFSVERPDGSNFTLKIRSTKLEDSAMYFCASGTQGIAGANVLTFGAGSRLTVL.